This T cell receptor (beta chain) was sequenced during a study of T cell repertoires in ileal Crohn's disease (dated by TCRdb to about 2019). Concerning the study at large: The median duration of disease was approximately eight years, and at the time of surgery approximately 34% of patients were active smokers. Every patient underwent surgery because of a complication, which was stricturing disease in approximately 60% of cases and penetrating disease in about 39%. Roughly half of the patients were given postoperative therapy, with 11 receiving thiopurines and fewer than 20 receiving anti-TNF agents. Biopsies taken from the proximal margin of the surgical specimen were designated as MI samples. For commercial TCRB immunosequencing, approximately 460 nanograms of biopsy DNA were submitted for each sample. TCR repertoire analysis was performed in around 61 Crohn's disease patients drawn from a prospective multicentre cohort. Running in parallel with the study was a multicentre cohort set up to find predictors of early endoscopic recurrence following ileocolonic resection. Endoscopic postoperative recurrence was defined as a Rutgeerts score above i0. A total of about 170 mucosal samples from some 60 patients were sequenced, with samples obtained at several locations on the surgical specimen and at postoperative endoscopy. Results and caveats for the whole study, not just this receptor: Mucosal CD4 and CD8 T cells were sorted and sequenced only in a subgroup of patients, the size of which was not stated. Patients who were active smokers at surgery had a significantly higher proportion of clonal expansions than non-smokers (around 26% vs 18%, p=0.02). Compared with CD4 T cells, sorted CD8 T cells held more high-frequency clones, which suggests that the mucosal expansions were mostly CD8. Higher high-frequency clone percentages at surgery were associated with endoscopic recurrence; all patients with clonality above 26.8% (18/57) had recurrence.

Interpreted using the paper, the time point label stands for: proximal margin of the surgical specimen (macroscopically non-inflamed). Adults with ileal or ileocolonic Crohn's disease for whom ileocolonic resection was indicated were considered eligible. Whole ileal mucosal biopsies were kept frozen at -80 degrees C prior to DNA extraction. A TRizol-based method was used to extract genomic DNA from the frozen whole biopsies, and the DNA was quantified with a NanoDrop 2000 spectrophotometer. The CDR3 numbers 12 residues from cysteine through phenylalanine. The sequence is cut down to CDR3 DNA, 36 bases in frame from base 1. According to the germline V gene, CDR1 reads SGHAT and CDR2 reads FQNNGV. V drops 6 bases and J drops 8 bases, leaving 10 bases in between. Details on this clone: No cognate antigen has been identified for it. There are no base qualities to consult, and no much larger clone falls within one base.

The method was the immunoSEQ multiplex PCR assay. Adaptive Biotechnology amplified CDR3 regions from genomic DNA with a two-step multiplex PCR that controlled for amplification bias. Primers covering every V and J gene segment were used in the first PCR, while barcodes and Illumina adapters were added in the second PCR. CDR3 libraries were sequenced using an Illumina instrument. The authors' analysis ran thus. Analysis combined the vendor-provided pipelines with custom analysis of raw data in R/Bioconductor under R version 3.3.0. Clonality, which ranges from 0 to 1, was calculated as the inverse of the normalised Shannon entropy across all productive clones. High-frequency clones were defined as the share of the repertoire taken up by the top 100 clones, keeping only clones that passed a 95% confidence test. Repertoire diversity was measured with the Simpson index, and overlap between samples was measured with the Morisita-Horn index. Held by TCRdb, this immuneACCESS table contains in-frame sequences only and omits some clones. Under half of the omission traces to an unresolved V gene where checked; the cause of the rest is unknown. D and trimming were read from the DNA, whereas the V and J calls and clone size are those reported in that table. The sample table contains some 6,900 clones; only one count was recorded for 74% of them. The leading ten clones occupy 7% to 9% of the sample.

The source of this sequence is an adult with Crohn's disease. The rearrangement combines TRBV11-2 with TRBJ2-2; TRBD1 could be the D gene, as 5 bases match. What was sequenced was ileal tissue. The DNA sequence is as follows: TGTGCCAGCAGGCAGGGCCGGGGGGAGCTGTTTTTT. Translated, this is CASRQGRGELFF.